Following are 6 T cell receptor beta chains from one sample sequenced in a study of T-cell reconstitution after alpha-beta-depleted transplantation in children (TCRdb year 2016). To prepare the library, PCR was applied. TCRdb shows the sequencer as Illumina HiSeq 2500. TCR libraries were prepared with molecular barcoding, using unique molecular identifiers to normalize TCRbeta repertoire quantification. TCRdb handled the public reads itself, with Q25 trimming in fastp and clone calling in MiXCR, and kept productive beta chains. Every distinct CDR3 protein forms one entry, paired with its most common genes and DNA. This sample has about 610,000 distinct CDR3 sequences in its table, and 10% of those were observed once. The ten largest clones take up 4% to 5% of the sample. The sequencing here drew on PBMCs from the stem cell graft donor, taken from the stem cell graft. The receptors stem from a human donor who donated a stem cell graft to a child with acute myeloid leukemia.

This clonotype turned up a few times. The genes are TRBV10-3 and TRBJ1-6, with D perhaps matching TRBD1 (5 bases). V dropped 3 bases and J dropped 9 bases, with 6 bases sitting between them. The CDR3 has 12 amino acids. Germline CDR1 and CDR2: ENHRY and SYGVKD. As DNA, the CDR3 is TGTGCCATCAGTGACAGGGCTTCACCCCTCCACTTT. As protein: CAISDRASPLHF.

A remark on this clonotype: Given a much more abundant clone one base away, this may be a read error. The chain joins TRBV12-3 or TRBV12-4 to TRBJ1-2, with D possibly TRBD1 on 6 matching bases. Trimming cost V 4 bases and J 3 bases, with 9 bases left between them. The CDR3 runs to 13 residues. For the CDR3, the DNA is TGTGCCAGCAGTTCCCGGACAGACTATGGCTACACCTTC. This encodes CASSSRTDYGYTF.

This clonotype was seen repeatedly, ten times or more. The chain recombines TRBV4-3 with TRBJ2-7; D is unclear. This CDR3 has 15 residues. Germline-derived CDR1 and CDR2 are LGHNA and YSLEER. Trimming removed 0 bases at V and 2 bases at J, with 11 bases between. As DNA, the CDR3 is TGCGCCAGCAGCCAAGATACCACCGGACCCTACGAGCAGTACTTC. Residues: CASSQDTTGPYEQYF.

This clonotype occurred many times. The V and J genes are TRBV9 and TRBJ1-1; unclear D gene. CDR1 and CDR2 from the germline V gene are SGDLS and YYNGEE. The CDR3 extends over 14 amino acids. V was cut by 4 bases and J by 0 bases, with 10 bases left in between. CDR3 sequence: CASSPTALNTEAFF. Written as DNA, the CDR3 is TGTGCCAGCAGCCCAACAGCCTTGAACACTGAAGCTTTCTTT.

The chain couples TRBV5-1 to TRBJ2-1; D gene uncertain. Trimming left V 3 bases short and J 0 bases short, with 16 bases between. Germline-derived CDR1 and CDR2 are SGHRS and YFSETQ. CDR3 length: 17 amino acids. The CDR3 DNA reads TGCGCCAGCAGCTCCAGGTCCGCTCTCAGCTCCTACAATGAGCAGTTCTTC. Translation: CASSSRSALSSYNEQFF.

Ten or more counts support this clonotype. The chain is built from TRBV2 and TRBJ2-1; possible D gene TRBD1, 5 bases. V lost 11 bases to trimming and J lost 6 bases, with 20 bases between them. The length of the CDR3 is 14 residues. CDR1 is SNHLY, CDR2 FYNNEI, per germline. The CDR3 loop reads CARPSQGFGNEQFF. CDR3 in DNA: TGTGCCCGACCCTCCCAGGGATTCGGCAATGAGCAGTTCTTC.